This T cell receptor (beta chain) was found in a study of blood T cells in healthy people across ages. The authors ran a second PCR of roughly 6 to 12 cycles using a sample-barcoded 5' primer and a J-beta primer mix. In TCRdb, the 5' RACE reads were re-called with MiXCR into one record per CDR3 protein. The table lists some 900,000 distinct CDR3 sequences, 48% of them singletons. The CDR3 runs 16 residues. Germline V gene lookup returns CDR1 LGHNA and CDR2 YNFKEQ. The J segment lost 2 bases and the V segment lost 0 bases, leaving 6 bases of the junction unmatched. Details on this clonotype: Antigen unknown.

Findings and limits, study-wide: Researchers deemed the diversity estimates from one million T cells underestimates. Long-lived and aged donors differed, with more naive CD4+ cells and higher diversity in the long-lived. Naive and antigen-experienced cells could not be conclusively compared, given unsorted PBMCs.

Input material: blood. The chain uses TRBV4-2 and TRBJ2-5; 7 bases map to TRBD2. The TCR comes from a young man in good health. The CDR3 here is CASSQEGLGGQETQYF. CDR3 nucleotides: TGTGCCAGCAGCCAAGAAGGACTGGGGGGGCAAGAGACCCAGTACTTC.